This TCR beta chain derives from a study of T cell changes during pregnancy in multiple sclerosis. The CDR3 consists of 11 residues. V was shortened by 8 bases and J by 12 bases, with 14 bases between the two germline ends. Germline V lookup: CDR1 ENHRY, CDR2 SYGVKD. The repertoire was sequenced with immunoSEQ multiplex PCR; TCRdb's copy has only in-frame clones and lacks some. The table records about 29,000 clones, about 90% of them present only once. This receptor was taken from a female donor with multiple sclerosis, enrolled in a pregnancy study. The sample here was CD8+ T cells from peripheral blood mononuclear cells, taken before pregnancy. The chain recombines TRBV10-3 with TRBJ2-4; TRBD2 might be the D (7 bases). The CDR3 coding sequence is TGTGCCATCGGGGAGGGGGGGAATCAGTACTTC. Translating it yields CAIGEGGNQYF.